This T cell receptor beta chain was recorded in a study of cytomegalovirus exposure and HLA in healthy donors. Points from the study as a whole: The records held CMV serostatus as the only immune exposure information. Follow-up analysis later connected one missense variant in DCLRE1C with trimming of TCR beta V- and J-genes.

Worth noting for this clone: Its antigen is not identified.

The PCR ran on 60 Vbeta and 13 Jbeta primers. Data came from immunoSEQ multiplex PCR; TCRdb stores just in-frame clones and leaves some out. The sample contains roughly 150,000 clones, around 77% of which appear only once. The length of the CDR3 is 16 residues. V gave up 1 base and J gave up 2 bases, with 14 bases separating them. The germline CDR1 and CDR2 sequences are MNHNS and SASEGT. What was sequenced was PBMCs. The TCR originated in a man younger than 45 in good health and CMV-seronegative. The rearrangement links TRBV6-1 to TRBJ1-2, with D unclear. Here the CDR3 DNA reads TGTGCCAGCAGTGAAGGTTACAGCCCCGGCAACTATGGCTACACCTTC. This sequence encodes CASSEGYSPGNYGYTF.